This T cell receptor beta chain was profiled in a study of shared clonotypes between healthy human individuals. A single count supports this clone. The naive CD8 subset, CD45RO-negative cells positively selected for CCR7, excluded terminally differentiated effector memory CD45RA+ cells. Recent acute infections and vaccinations were absent in the healthy HIV-negative adult donors. Each sample came from a Caucasian adult donor living in Nashville, Tennessee. The assay was immunoSEQ multiplex PCR, and TCRdb's table has in-frame clones only and misses some. Among about 2.2 million clones, about 92% were seen once, and the ten largest hold about 1.5%. Germline loops: CDR1 SGHDT, CDR2 YYEEEE. The V segment lost 4 bases and the J segment 2 bases; nucleotides outside the gene matches: 7. The CDR3 runs 15 residues.

Sequences were obtained from naive CD8+ T cells from PBMCs. This clonotype was sampled from a man between 18 and 29 years old in good health. Some clones in this sample may be carry-over from other donors' samples. The rearrangement joins TRBV5-6 to TRBJ2-3; TRBD1 matches 7 bases. The chain's CDR3 is CASSDYRGNTDTQYF. Written as DNA, the CDR3 is TGTGCCAGCAGCGATTACAGGGGCAACACAGATACGCAGTATTTT.